The clone carrying this T cell receptor beta chain appeared a few times. Its target is not known. Germline lookup yields CDR1 DFQATT and CDR2 SNEGSKA (reference sequence). V was pared by 2 bases and J by 1 base, with 9 bases between. The CDR3 runs to 13 residues. MiXCR, applied by TCRdb to the 5' RACE reads, yields one record per CDR3 protein. The table shows under 550,000 distinct CDR3 sequences, with 18% occurring only once. This specimen belongs to a study of T-cell memory formation after mild COVID-19. General observations from the study: There was a balanced CD4/CD8 profile in clones contracting day 15 to 85, and later expanders leaned CD4+. Pre-infection memory already had some responding clones, implying cross-reactive memory joined. For contracting clones, CD4+ ones sat mainly in CM and EM, CD8+ in EMRA.

The clonotype comes from an adult woman who had mild COVID-19 (a few samples of this study predate the infection). Cell type and time point are not known. What was sequenced was PBMCs or a T cell subset sorted from them (not recorded which). The chain joins TRBV20-1 to TRBJ2-7, with D possibly matching TRBD1 (5 bases). CDR3 region: CSARPRGSYEQYF. The CDR3 DNA reads as TGCAGTGCTAGACCAAGGGGTTCCTACGAGCAGTACTTC.